This T cell receptor beta chain was recorded in a study of blood T cell repertoires in COVID-19. As for the study in general: Samples of COVID-19 (acute and convalescent) were obtained from the United States, Italy and Spain. PBMCs, B-cell-depleted T cells, or T cells were the source of the cDNA or gDNA that made up the material.

The CDR3 runs to 15 residues. The J segment lost 3 bases and the V segment lost 4 bases, leaving 4 bases of the junction unmatched. Germline CDR1 and CDR2: SGDLS and YYNGEE. Sequencing used immunoSEQ multiplex PCR; TCRdb keeps in-frame clones, though not all of them. The sample lists some 270,000 clones, roughly 85% occurring once. Two negative PCRs, clearance, or symptom resolution characterized the recovered Cohort 3 donors. The sample was PBMCs or T cells enriched from blood (not recorded which). The V gene is TRBV9, the J gene TRBJ2-2, with TRBD1 identical over 9 bases. The sequence was collected from a woman in her 30s who had recovered from COVID-19. As DNA, the CDR3 is TGTGCCAGCAGCCCCAGGACAGGGGACACCGGGGAGCTGTTTTTT. It specifies CASSPRTGDTGELFF.